The rows below give T cell receptor beta chains drawn from one sample of a study of blood T cell repertoires in COVID-19. The protocol was immunoSEQ multiplex PCR, while the TCRdb copy is restricted to in-frame clones and leaves out a portion. The sample carries some 150,000 clones, less than 85% recorded once. The sample taken for sequencing was peripheral blood. All receptors come from a human donor in a cohort sampled during active COVID-19. The CDR3 runs from the conserved cysteine through the conserved F or W. Each record gives: V gene, D gene, clone size, J gene, CDR3 protein, CDR3 DNA. D genes are given only for firm matches. For some rows the clone size is stated as once, few or many, or as a class when expanded; others skip it.

V: TRBV24-1
D: TRBD2
size: NA
J: TRBJ2-4
CDR3: CATSDSLAGGTKNIQYF
DNA: TGTGCCACCAGTGATTCTCTAGCGGGGGGAACCAAAAACATTCAGTACTTC

V: TRBV7-2
D: TRBD1
size: NA
J: TRBJ1-2
CDR3: CASSLGGTGSGYTF
DNA: TGTGCCAGCAGCTTGGGGGGGACAGGGAGTGGCTACACCTTC

V: TRBV7-2
D: TRBD1
size: NA
J: TRBJ2-7
CDR3: CASSFGTGQWEQYF
DNA: TGTGCCAGCAGCTTCGGGACAGGGCAATGGGAGCAGTACTTC

V: TRBV18
D: TRBD2
size: once
J: TRBJ2-1
CDR3: CASSPLSGGARVNEQFF
DNA: TGTGCCAGCTCACCATTAAGCGGGGGGGCCAGGGTCAATGAGCAGTTCTTC

V: TRBV6-5
D: NA
size: NA
J: TRBJ1-1
CDR3: CASSYSGGTEAFF
DNA: TGTGCCAGCAGTTACTCAGGGGGCACTGAAGCTTTCTTT

V: TRBV12-3/TRBV12-4
D: NA
size: once
J: TRBJ1-5
CDR3: CASWAYSNQPQHF
DNA: TGTGCCAGCTGGGCCTATAGCAATCAGCCCCAGCATTTT

V: TRBV30
D: NA
size: NA
J: TRBJ1-2
CDR3: CAWSLQVMAGYTF
DNA: TGTGCCTGGAGCCTGCAGGTTATGGCTGGCTACACCTTC

V: TRBV5-1
D: TRBD1
size: NA
J: TRBJ2-2
CDR3: CASSLQGATTGELFF
DNA: TGCGCCAGCAGCTTACAGGGGGCCACAACCGGGGAGCTGTTTTTT

V: TRBV6-5
D: TRBD1
size: once
J: TRBJ1-2
CDR3: CASRGTGGYGYTF
DNA: TGTGCCAGCAGGGGGACAGGGGGCTATGGCTACACCTTC

V: TRBV5-6
D: NA
size: NA
J: TRBJ1-2
CDR3: CASSLYRGPYGYTF
DNA: TGTGCCAGCAGCTTGTATCGGGGTCCCTATGGCTACACCTTC

V: TRBV7-8
D: NA
size: NA
J: TRBJ1-5
CDR3: CASSRGGSGYRQPQHF
DNA: TGTGCCAGCAGTCGTGGGGGCTCAGGGTATCGTCAGCCCCAGCATTTT

V: TRBV5-4
D: TRBD1
size: NA
J: TRBJ2-6
CDR3: CASSSGQGVLQANVLTF
DNA: TGTGCCAGCAGCTCGGGACAGGGGGTACTACAGGCCAACGTCCTGACTTTC